These 8 T cell receptor beta chains originate from one sample sequenced in a study of CD8 T cells in ankylosing spondylitis. MiXCR, applied by TCRdb to the 5' RACE reads, yields one record per CDR3 protein. The profile shows approximately 340,000 distinct CDR3 sequences, under 15% of them singletons. Specimen: blood, either unsorted or a sorted T cell fraction (not recorded which). Source of these receptors: a male donor with ankylosing spondylitis or in good health (not recorded which).

This clonotype has at least ten counts. This chain uses TRBV7-2 with TRBJ2-1; 8 bases are a match to TRBD2. V lost 0 bases, J lost 6 bases, and 1 base stayed unmatched. Germline V gives CDR1 SGHTA, CDR2 FQGNSA. CDR3 size: 14 residues. CDR3 sequence: CASSLAGLVNEQFF. The CDR3 region has the DNA TGTGCCAGCAGCTTAGCGGGACTAGTCAATGAGCAGTTCTTC.

This clonotype was observed a handful of times. The chain carries TRBV29-1 and TRBJ2-7; 14 positions agree with TRBD2. Looked up from germline, CDR1 is SQVTM and CDR2 is ANQGSEA. The trim removed 5 bases at V and 4 bases at J, leaving 10 bases unmatched. The CDR3 totals 16 residues. CDR3 sequence: CSVTGTSGSNWYEQYF. In nucleotides, the CDR3 is TGCAGCGTTACCGGGACTAGCGGGAGCAACTGGTACGAGCAGTACTTC.

This clonotype was observed a handful of times. The rearrangement links TRBV20-1 to TRBJ2-3; 7 bases fit TRBD2. This CDR3 is 15 amino acids long. Germline-derived CDR1 and CDR2 are DFQATT and SNEGSKA (reference sequence). For the CDR3, the DNA is TGCAGCCTCCTTTCGACTAGCAGTAGCACAGATACGCAGTATTTT. It translates to CSLLSTSSSTDTQYF.

The J gene is TRBJ1-5, the V gene TRBV20-1, with 7 positions matching TRBD1. There are 13 residues in the CDR3. V dropped 6 bases and J dropped 9; count of bases not matched to a gene: 11. Germline lookup yields CDR1 DFQATT and CDR2 SNEGSKA (reference sequence). CDR3 DNA: TGCAGTGCCCCCCAGGGGGGCGAAGGGCCCCAGCATTTT. Its translation: CSAPQGGEGPQHF.

This rearrangement joins TRBV20-1 to TRBJ2-5, with TRBD1 matching 8 bases. V gave up 0 bases and J gave up 2 bases; unmatched junction bases: 8. Germline loops: CDR1 DFQATT, CDR2 SNEGSKA (reference sequence). The CDR3 totals 16 residues. The CDR3 sequence is CSAREVTGGWQETQYF. CDR3 bases: TGCAGTGCTAGAGAGGTCACAGGGGGATGGCAAGAGACCCAGTACTTC.

This clonotype was counted between two and nine times. The chain combines TRBV5-5 with TRBJ2-7, with D possibly TRBD2 on 6 matching bases. Germline V gene data show CDR1 as SGHKS and CDR2 as YYEKEE (reference sequence). The V end lost 2 bases, the J end lost 4 bases, and 16 bases lay between the germline ends. The length of the CDR3 is 15 residues. CDR3 amino acids: CASSFLAVTPYEQYF. The CDR3 DNA reads as TGTGCCAGCAGCTTCTTAGCGGTCACCCCATACGAGCAGTACTTC. Full variable domain (rest looked up from reference TRBV5-5 and TRBJ2-7): DAGVTQSPTHLIKTRGQQVTLRCSPISGHKSVSWYQQVLGQGPQFIFQYYEKEERGRGNFPDRFSARQFPNYSSELNVNALLLGDSALYLCASSFLAVTPYEQYFGPGTRLTVT.

The rearrangement joins TRBV12-3 or TRBV12-4 to TRBJ1-1; D is unclear. Trimming took 3 bases from V and 7 from J, leaving 9 bases between them. The CDR3 loop spans 12 amino acids. CDR3 in DNA: TGTGCCAGCAGTTTGTGGAGGAATGAAGCTTTCTTT. It yields the protein CASSLWRNEAFF.

This chain uses TRBV5-1 with TRBJ1-2; D is ambiguous. Trimming removed 0 bases at V and 6 bases at J, with 18 bases between. CDR1 SGHRS and CDR2 YFSETQ come from the germline V gene. The CDR3 length is 16 residues. The CDR3 sequence: CASSLGTLGVENGYTF. The CDR3 DNA follows: TGCGCCAGCAGCTTGGGCACGCTGGGAGTAGAGAATGGCTACACCTTC.